This T cell receptor (beta chain) was sequenced in a study of cytomegalovirus exposure and HLA in healthy donors. Germline V gene lookup returns CDR1 SGHAT and CDR2 FQNNGV. The J segment lost 2 bases and the V segment lost 1 base, leaving 2 bases of the junction unmatched. CDR3 length equals 15 residues. This PCR relied on a set of 60 Vbeta primers and 13 Jbeta primers. Data came from immunoSEQ multiplex PCR; TCRdb stores just in-frame clones and leaves some out. The sample table sets out 93,000 or so clones. The receptor was isolated from a man between 40 and 49 years old in good health and CMV-seronegative. This chain connects TRBV11-2 to TRBJ2-1; 7 nucleotides agree with TRBD1. The sample taken for sequencing was PBMCs. The DNA for the CDR3 is TGTGCCAGCAGCTTAGGAGGGGGCCCCTACAATGAGCAGTTCTTC. This translates into CASSLGGGPYNEQFF. Based on the CDR3 plus reference TRBV11-2 and TRBJ2-1, the full variable domain is EAGVAQSPRYKIIEKRQSVAFWCNPISGHATLYWYQQILGQGPKLLIQFQNNGVVDDSQLPKDRFSAERLKGVDSTLKIQPAKLEDSAVYLCASSLGGGPYNEQFFGPGTRLTVL.